A single sample is the source of the 9 T cell receptor beta chains below, sequenced in a study of human versus mouse CDR3 diversity and MHC coevolution. The protocol was immunoSEQ multiplex PCR, while the TCRdb copy is restricted to in-frame clones and leaves out a portion. The data hold around 59,000 clones, with around 94% observed a single time. The sample comprised naive CD4+ T cells from blood. Subset specified: CD45RO-negative CD62L-positive naive CD4 T cells. The receptors stem from a person aged 55 to 69 in good health.

This clone was counted a few times. The V and J genes are TRBV19 and TRBJ1-5; D ambiguous. Germline V CDR1 and CDR2: LNHDA, SQIVND (reference sequence). CDR3 size: 15 residues. Trimming stripped 1 base from V and 0 bases from J, with 7 bases between. For the CDR3, the DNA is TGTGCCAGTAGTATAGTGGCAGATAGCAATCAGCCCCAGCATTTT. This translates into CASSIVADSNQPQHF. Using reference TRBV19 and TRBJ1-5 for the parts outside the CDR3, the full variable domain is DGGITQSPKYLFRKEGQNVTLSCEQNLNHDAMYWYRQDPGQGLRLIYYSQIVNDFQKGDIAEGYSVSREKKESFPLTVTSAQKNPTAFYLCASSIVADSNQPQHFGDGTRLSIL.

The rearrangement uses TRBV5-1 and TRBJ2-3; a weak D match, TRBD2 (6 bases). There are 16 residues in the CDR3. The V end was cut by 0 bases, the J end by 2 bases, with 13 bases between. Per the germline V gene, CDR1 is SGHRS and CDR2 is YFSETQ. CDR3 region: CASSLDGTVATDTQYF. The CDR3 DNA reads TGCGCCAGCAGCTTGGACGGGACTGTCGCCACAGATACGCAGTATTTT.

This clone was counted once. The chain employs TRBV9 and TRBJ2-5, with D possibly matching TRBD2 (6 bases). Germline lookup yields CDR1 SGDLS and CDR2 YYNGEE. Trimming removed 0 bases from V and 5 bases from J, with 14 bases in between. This CDR3 is 15 amino acids long. The CDR3 sequence is CASSVAGGREETQYF. Written as DNA, the CDR3 is TGTGCCAGCAGCGTAGCTGGGGGACGGGAGGAGACCCAGTACTTC.

The gene calls are TRBV19 and TRBJ2-7; 9 positions match TRBD1. CDR1 is LNHDA, CDR2 SQIVND, per germline (reference sequence). V trimming: 8 bases; J trimming: 3 bases; junction bases outside the gene matches: 8. This CDR3 region has 14 residues. CDR3: CASGGGTGNYEQYF. As DNA, the CDR3 is TGTGCCAGTGGGGGGGGGACAGGGAACTACGAGCAGTACTTC.

This chain joins TRBV5-4 and TRBJ2-5, with 8 bases lining up with TRBD1. V was pared by 4 bases and J by 0 bases, with 5 bases of the junction left unmatched. CDR1 is SGHNT, CDR2 YYREEE, per germline (reference sequence). This CDR3 is built from 15 residues. The CDR3 sequence is CASSLGTGNQETQYF. The CDR3, as DNA: TGTGCCAGCAGCCTCGGGACAGGCAACCAAGAGACCCAGTACTTC.

This clone was observed once. The chain combines TRBV30 with TRBJ2-1, with a weak D call TRBD2 (5 bases). The CDR3 is 11 residues long. V lost 2 bases, J lost 10 bases, and 9 bases lay in between. Looked up from germline, CDR1 is GTSNPN and CDR2 is SVGIG (reference sequence). The CDR3 DNA reads TGTGCCTGGAGTTTTCGGGGAGAGCAGTTCTTC. Protein product: CAWSFRGEQFF. Full variable domain (outside the CDR3, taken from reference TRBV30 and TRBJ2-1): SQTIHQWPATLVQPVGSPLSLECTVEGTSNPNLYWYRQAAGRGLQLLFYSVGIGQISSEVPQNLSASRPQDRQFILSSKKLLLSDSGFYLCAWSFRGEQFFGPGTRLTVL.

This clone showed up just once. The chain is built from TRBV2 and TRBJ1-1; tentatively, D is TRBD1 (6 bases). The CDR3 is made up of 15 amino acids. Germline CDR1 is SNHLY and CDR2 is FYNNEI. V lost 5 bases, J lost 2 bases, and 15 bases lay in between. The CDR3 bases are TGTGCCAGCAGTAGGACAGACCCCCACAACACTGAAGCTTTCTTT. This codes for CASSRTDPHNTEAFF. Combining the CDR3 with reference TRBV2 and TRBJ1-1 gives the whole variable domain EPEVTQTPSHQVTQMGQEVILRCVPISNHLYFYWYRQILGQKVEFLVSFYNNEISEKSEIFDDQFSVERPDGSNFTLKIRSTKLEDSAMYFCASSRTDPHNTEAFFGQGTRLTVV.

The chain has TRBV4-1 and TRBJ1-2; D is unclear. Germline V gene data show CDR1 as MGHRA and CDR2 as YSYEKL. The CDR3 runs to 13 residues. V lost 0 bases and J 3 bases, leaving 5 bases between the germline ends. The DNA for the CDR3 is TGCGCCAGCAGCCAAGATCTTTACTATGGCTACACCTTC. It yields the protein CASSQDLYYGYTF.

The chain carries TRBV6-5 and TRBJ2-1, with TRBD2 matching 9 bases. The CDR3 totals 16 residues. Trimming cost V 0 bases and J 5 bases; bases outside gene matches: 5. Germline CDR1 MNHEY, CDR2 SVGAGI. The CDR3 protein is CASSYSQAGGHNEQFF. The DNA of the CDR3 is TGTGCCAGCAGTTACTCCCAAGCGGGAGGCCACAATGAGCAGTTCTTC.